Each of the 27 T cell receptor beta chains below was sequenced from the same sample in a study of CD8+CD57+ T cells in acquired aplastic anemia. Previously, flow cytometry had revealed CD8+CD57+ cell expansion in the patients chosen for sequencing. Genomic DNA provided the template from which TCR beta VDJ and CDR3 profiles were obtained. TCRdb re-called the reads through MiXCR, storing one row per CDR3 protein. This table holds more than 150,000 distinct CDR3 sequences, around 50% found once. Sequenced input: sorted CD4+, CD8+, or CD8+CD57+ T cells (not recorded which) from PBMCs. Source of these receptors: a human donor with aplastic anemia.

The chain is built from TRBV6-2 or TRBV6-3 and TRBJ2-5, with 11 bases aligning to TRBD2. The CDR3 runs to 18 residues. After removal of 6 bases from V and 0 bases from J, the junction contained 12 bases not matched to a gene. Looked up from germline, CDR1 is MNHEY and CDR2 is SVGEGT. CDR3 bases: TGTGCCAGCAGAACCGGACTAGCGGGCGGACCGTACCAAGAGACCCAGTACTTC. It encodes CASRTGLAGGPYQETQYF.

A few counts support this clonotype. V is TRBV19 and J is TRBJ2-3; TRBD2 matches 7 bases. The trim removed 1 base at V and 5 bases at J, leaving 0 bases unmatched. The CDR3 is 13 residues long. From germline, CDR1 is LNHDA and CDR2 SQIVND (reference sequence). The chain's CDR3 is CASSIAGGDTQYF. DNA of the CDR3: TGTGCCAGTAGTATAGCGGGAGGAGATACGCAGTATTTT.

The chain recombines TRBV6-5 with TRBJ1-5; TRBD1 is a possible D gene (6 bases). Germline V gene lookup returns CDR1 MNHEY and CDR2 SVGAGI. V lost 2 bases, J lost 9 bases, and 8 bases lay in between. The CDR3 covers 12 residues. The CDR3: CASSYGGGPQHF. The CDR3 coding sequence is TGTGCCAGCAGTTACGGAGGGGGGCCCCAGCATTTT.

This clonotype has at least ten counts. The chain joins TRBV7-9 to TRBJ1-1; D gene uncertain. With 5 bases removed from V and 9 bases from J, the gap between germline ends came to 13 bases. CDR1 SEHNR and CDR2 FQNEAQ come from the germline V gene (reference sequence). CDR3 length: 12 amino acids. The CDR3 DNA follows: TGTGCCAGCAGCCGTGAGGAGGAGAAAGCTTTCTTT. Encoded protein: CASSREEEKAFF. The whole variable domain, filled in from reference TRBV7-9 and TRBJ1-1, reads DTGVSQNPRHKITKRGQNVTFRCDPISEHNRLYWYRQTLGQGPEFLTYFQNEAQLEKSRLLSDRFSAERPKGSFSTLEIQRTEQGDSAMYLCASSREEEKAFFGQGTRLTVV.

This clonotype was observed at least ten times. The chain has TRBV12-3 or TRBV12-4 and TRBJ2-1; D uncertain. The CDR3 length is 13 residues. V was trimmed by 2 bases and J by 6 bases, leaving 8 bases between them. As DNA, the CDR3 is TGTGCCAGCAGTTTATCCGGTGTCAATGAGCAGTTCTTC. It specifies CASSLSGVNEQFF.

The chain couples TRBV20-1 to TRBJ1-6; tentative D call: TRBD1 (5 bases). Trimming removed 0 bases at V and 9 bases at J, with 21 bases between. From germline, CDR1 is DFQATT and CDR2 SNEGSKA (reference sequence). The CDR3 is 17 residues long. The CDR3 spells CSARDWQSRVQRSPLHF. The DNA for the CDR3 is TGCAGTGCTAGAGATTGGCAGTCCAGGGTTCAGCGTTCACCCCTCCACTTT.

In its sample, this clonotype was seen many times. The rearrangement joins TRBV4-1 to TRBJ2-6, with D perhaps TRBD2 (5 bases). Trimming removed 1 base from V and 0 bases from J, with 7 bases in between. Germline-derived CDR1 and CDR2 are MGHRA and YSYEKL. The CDR3 is 16 residues long. The CDR3 DNA reads TGCGCCAGCAGCCAAGGTGAGGGCTCTGGGGCCAACGTCCTGACTTTC. Translated, it gives CASSQGEGSGANVLTF.

This clonotype was detected ten times or more. The rearrangement uses TRBV5-1 and TRBJ2-3, with D perhaps matching TRBD2 (6 bases). V dropped 5 bases and J dropped 0 bases, with 10 bases sitting between them. Germline CDR1 reads SGHRS; CDR2 reads YFSETQ. The length of the CDR3 is 14 residues. CDR3 DNA: TGCGCCAGCAGATCCGGGGGTAGCACAGATACGCAGTATTTT. Encoded protein: CASRSGGSTDTQYF.

To note about this clonotype: The junction departs from the called germline gene at one end, perhaps through a read error. This chain links TRBV12-3 or TRBV12-4 with TRBJ1-1; D gene ambiguous. This CDR3 has 13 amino acids. For the CDR3, the DNA is TGTGCCAGCAGTCCGGGCCTGACCACTGGAGCTTTCTTT. The encoded protein is CASSPGLTTGAFF.

Points on this clonotype: One end of the junction varies from germline; a read error may be responsible. This chain links TRBV5-4 with TRBJ1-2; TRBD1 aligns across 8 bases. CDR3 size: 15 residues. CDR1 is SGHNT and CDR2 is YYREEE in the germline V gene (reference sequence). CDR3 protein: CPSSFTWQGASGYTF. The CDR3 DNA reads as TGTCCCAGCAGCTTTACCTGGCAGGGGGCGAGTGGCTACACCTTC.

The chain uses TRBV29-1 and TRBJ1-2; D gene uncertain. CDR3 size: 13 residues. The V and J ends lost 3 bases and 2 bases respectively, with 10 bases between them. CDR1 SQVTM and CDR2 ANQGSEA come from the germline V gene. This CDR3 is CSVDLLGNYGYTF. CDR3 DNA sequence: TGCAGCGTTGACCTGTTGGGGAACTATGGCTACACCTTC. Full variable domain (rest looked up from reference TRBV29-1 and TRBJ1-2): SAVISQKPSRDICQRGTSLTIQCQVDSQVTMMFWYRQQPGQSLTLIATANQGSEATYESGFVIDKFPISRPNLTFSTLTVSNMSPEDSSIYLCSVDLLGNYGYTFGSGTRLTVV.

Notes on this clonotype: One base away lies a much larger clone, so this may be a sequencing read error. This chain uses TRBV20-1 with TRBJ2-3; 7 bases align to TRBD2. The CDR3 is made up of 16 amino acids. Germline V gene data show CDR1 as DFQATT and CDR2 as SNEGSKA (reference sequence). The CDR3 region is CSARDWGGTSTDTRYF. In nucleotides, the CDR3 is TGCAGTGCTAGAGATTGGGGGGGAACTAGCACAGATACGCGGTATTTT.

This chain connects TRBV12-3 or TRBV12-4 to TRBJ2-7; tentatively, D is TRBD2 (5 bases). The ends were cut back, 0 bases at V and 0 bases at J, with 6 bases in the middle. This CDR3 is built from 14 residues. The CDR3 sequence: CASSLAAGSYEQYF. The CDR3 nucleotides are TGTGCCAGCAGTTTAGCGGCGGGCTCCTACGAGCAGTACTTC.

This clonotype has only one observation. J is TRBJ1-3 and V is TRBV3-1; 7 positions match TRBD1. The CDR3 is made up of 17 amino acids. The V and J ends lost 4 bases and 0 bases, in that order; junction bases with no gene match: 9. Germline loops: CDR1 LGHDT, CDR2 YNNKEL (reference sequence). The CDR3 loop reads CASSLETGRNSGNTIYF. CDR3 DNA: TGTGCCAGCAGCCTAGAGACAGGGAGAAACTCTGGAAACACCATATATTTT. Variable domain in full (rest from reference TRBV3-1 and TRBJ1-3): DTAVSQTPKYLVTQMGNDKSIKCEQNLGHDTMYWYKQDSKKFLKIMFSYNNKELIINETVPNRFSPKSPDKAHLNLHINSLELGDSAVYFCASSLETGRNSGNTIYFGEGSWLTVV.

The rearrangement links TRBV4-3 to TRBJ2-3, with 10 positions matching TRBD2. J was trimmed by 8 bases and V by 3 bases; bases with no gene match: 8. Germline values: CDR1 LGHNA, CDR2 YSLEER. The CDR3 is made up of 15 amino acids. The CDR3 here is CASSQNTAGGTTQYF. CDR3 nucleotide sequence: TGCGCCAGCAGCCAGAACACAGCGGGAGGGACTACGCAGTATTTT.

V and J are TRBV6-5 and TRBJ1-2; 10 bases are a match to TRBD1. This CDR3 is built from 15 residues. Germline values: CDR1 MNHEY, CDR2 SVGAGI. Trimming removed 1 base from V and 6 bases from J; junction bases left unmatched: 5. CDR3 loop: CASSYYGTGVHGYTF. The CDR3 DNA reads as TGTGCCAGCAGTTACTATGGGACAGGGGTTCATGGCTACACCTTC.

Points on this clonotype: Just one base apart from a much larger clone, this may be a read error. The genes are TRBV3-1 and TRBJ1-2; D unresolved. The CDR3 contains 13 residues. Trimming shortened V by 4 bases and J by 5 bases, and 11 bases separated the two germline ends. Germline CDR1 and CDR2: LGHDT and YNNKEL (reference sequence). The CDR3 bases are TGTGCCAGCAGCCCATCAGGTAGTTATGGCTACACCTTC. Protein product: CASSPSGSYGYTF.

J is TRBJ2-2 and V is TRBV2, with a weak D call TRBD2 (6 bases). Germline CDR1 reads SNHLY; CDR2 reads FYNNEI. V lost 4 bases and J lost 4, with 13 bases in between. The CDR3 runs 15 residues. In DNA form, the CDR3 reads TGTGCCAGCAGTGTTGGCGGGGTCCTCACCGGGGAGCTGTTTTTT. It specifies CASSVGGVLTGELFF.

The sample holds many counts of this clonotype. The chain combines TRBV6-1 with TRBJ2-5; a weak D match, TRBD1 (5 bases). Germline V gives CDR1 MNHNS, CDR2 SASEGT. Trimming left V 5 bases short and J 7 bases short, with 17 bases between. The CDR3 spans 14 residues. CDR3 sequence (DNA): TGTGCCAGCAGTCCTTTTAACAAAGGGGTGACCCAGTACTTC. Translated, it gives CASSPFNKGVTQYF.

V is TRBV6-5 and J is TRBJ1-5; 8 bases are a match to TRBD1. CDR1 is MNHEY and CDR2 is SVGAGI in the germline V gene. The V gene end was trimmed by 2 bases and the J gene end by 4 bases; junction bases not matched to a gene: 1. The CDR3 sequence is 14 residues long. DNA for the CDR3: TGTGCCAGCAGTTACGACAGGGGTAATCAGCCCCAGCATTTT. Its protein product is CASSYDRGNQPQHF.

A few counts support this clonotype. This chain joins TRBV15 and TRBJ2-6; tentatively, D is TRBD1 (5 bases). This CDR3 is 15 amino acids long. V lost 3 bases, J lost 3 bases, and 9 bases lay in between. Germline V gene lookup returns CDR1 LNHNV and CDR2 YYDKDF (reference sequence). CDR3 amino acids: CATSSTGFGANVLTF. The CDR3 nucleotides are TGTGCCACCAGCAGTACAGGTTTTGGGGCCAACGTCCTGACTTTC.

In this sample, this clonotype turned up many times. Since a much larger clone is just one base distant, this may be a read error. This chain uses TRBV2 with TRBJ1-1; the D is unclear. This CDR3 is 12 amino acids long. Per the germline V gene, CDR1 is SNHLY and CDR2 is FYNNEI. Deletions cut 8 bases from V and 1 base from J, with 8 bases between. The CDR3 sequence is CASSPGNTEAFF. The CDR3 bases are TGTGCCAGCTCACCGGGGAACACTGAAGCTTTCTTT.

The chain combines TRBV9 with TRBJ1-6, with a possible D match to TRBD1 (6 bases). V was shortened by 2 bases and J by 10 bases, with 10 bases between the two germline ends. The CDR3 is 13 residues long. Germline loops: CDR1 SGDLS, CDR2 YYNGEE. CDR3 residues: CASSVRQESPLHF. In nucleotides, the CDR3 is TGTGCCAGCAGCGTCAGACAGGAATCACCCCTCCACTTT.

J is TRBJ2-5 and V is TRBV5-5, with a tentative D call TRBD1 (7 bases). Germline loops: CDR1 SGHKS, CDR2 YYEKEE (reference sequence). This CDR3 comprises 15 residues. Deletions cut 1 base from V and 2 bases from J, with 12 bases between. The CDR3: CASSLPTGRQETQYF. The DNA of the CDR3 is TGTGCCAGCAGCTTGCCGACAGGGAGGCAAGAGACCCAGTACTTC.

J is TRBJ2-7 and V is TRBV20-1; a weak D match, TRBD1 (6 bases). The CDR3 contains 12 residues. V gave up 5 bases and J gave up 2 bases, with 10 bases separating them. Germline V gene data show CDR1 as DFQATT and CDR2 as SNEGSKA (reference sequence). DNA of the CDR3: TGCAGTGCTGGACAGTTGACCTACGAGCAGTACTTC. Translation: CSAGQLTYEQYF.

V usage is TRBV20-1 and J usage is TRBJ2-5; 7 bases align to TRBD1. Germline trimming cut 3 bases from V and 5 bases from J; bases unmatched to any gene: 9. CDR3 length: 14 amino acids. CDR1 and CDR2 (germline): DFQATT, SNEGSKA (reference sequence). For the CDR3, the DNA is TGCAGTGCTAGGGGGACAGCCTCGTGGGAGACCCAGTACTTC. Protein: CSARGTASWETQYF.

This clonotype came up many times. This chain connects TRBV20-1 to TRBJ1-5, with D unresolved. Per germline, CDR1 DFQATT and CDR2 SNEGSKA (reference sequence). Trimming shortened V by 1 base and J by 5 bases, and 6 bases separated the two germline ends. This CDR3 comprises 12 residues. This CDR3 is CSARGPDQPQHF. The CDR3 nucleotides read TGCAGTGCTAGAGGACCGGATCAGCCCCAGCATTTT.